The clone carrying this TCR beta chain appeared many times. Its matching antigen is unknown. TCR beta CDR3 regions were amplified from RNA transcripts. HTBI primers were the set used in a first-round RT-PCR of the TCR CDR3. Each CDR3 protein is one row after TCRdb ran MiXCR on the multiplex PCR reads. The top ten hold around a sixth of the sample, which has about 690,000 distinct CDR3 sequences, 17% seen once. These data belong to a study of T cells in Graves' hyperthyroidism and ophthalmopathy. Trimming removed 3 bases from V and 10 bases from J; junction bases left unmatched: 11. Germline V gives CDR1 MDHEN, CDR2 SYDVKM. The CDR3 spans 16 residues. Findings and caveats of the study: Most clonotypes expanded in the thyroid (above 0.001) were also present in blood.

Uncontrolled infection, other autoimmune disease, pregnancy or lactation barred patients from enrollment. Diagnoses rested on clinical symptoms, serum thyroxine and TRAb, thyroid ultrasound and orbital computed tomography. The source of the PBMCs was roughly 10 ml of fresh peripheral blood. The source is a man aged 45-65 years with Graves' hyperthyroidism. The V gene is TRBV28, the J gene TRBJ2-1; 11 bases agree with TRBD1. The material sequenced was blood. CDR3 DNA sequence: TGTGCCAGCAGTTTCATATGGACAGGGGGCTTCGGGGAGCAGTTCTTC. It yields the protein CASSFIWTGGFGEQFF.